This TCR beta chain was sequenced in a study of T-cell memory formation after mild COVID-19. General study findings and limits: Later expanders leaned CD4+, whereas clones that contracted between day 15 and 85 were balanced CD4/CD8.

Relative to its sample, this clonotype is medium-sized (0.01 to 0.1%). Its antigen is as yet unknown. Germline lookup yields CDR1 SEHNR and CDR2 FQNEAQ (reference sequence). Trimming took 2 bases from V and 8 from J, leaving 7 bases between them. The CDR3 runs 12 residues. Each CDR3 protein is one row after TCRdb ran MiXCR on the 5' RACE reads. The sample consists of around 320,000 distinct CDR3 sequences, roughly an eighth of them appearing once. This TCR derives from a man aged 18 to 35 who had mild COVID-19 (a few samples of this study predate the infection). Cell type and time point are not known. The sample taken for sequencing was PBMCs or a T cell subset sorted from them (not recorded which). The V call is TRBV7-9, the J call TRBJ2-1, with D perhaps matching TRBD2 (6 bases). CDR3 protein: CASSLTGDEQFF. The CDR3 DNA reads as TGTGCCAGCAGCTTAACGGGGGATGAGCAGTTCTTC.